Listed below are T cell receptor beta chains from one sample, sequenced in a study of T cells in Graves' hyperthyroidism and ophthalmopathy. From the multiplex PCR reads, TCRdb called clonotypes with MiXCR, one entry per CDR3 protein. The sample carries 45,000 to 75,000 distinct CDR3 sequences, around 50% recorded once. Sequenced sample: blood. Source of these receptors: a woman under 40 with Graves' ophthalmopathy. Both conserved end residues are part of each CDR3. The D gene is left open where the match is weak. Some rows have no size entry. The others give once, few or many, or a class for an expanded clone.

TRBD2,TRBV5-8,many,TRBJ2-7,CASSLGGGSAYEQYF,TGTGCCAGCAGCTTGGGGGGAGGGAGCGCCTACGAGCAGTACTTC
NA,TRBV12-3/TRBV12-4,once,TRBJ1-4,CASSAPNEKLFF,TGTGCCAGCAGCGCGCCTAATGAAAAACTGTTTTTT
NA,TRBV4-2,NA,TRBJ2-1,CASSLYEGSNERVF,TGTGCCAGCAGCCTCTACGAAGGAAGCAATGAGCGGGTCTTC
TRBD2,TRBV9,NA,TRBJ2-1,CASSGRLAGNEQFF,TGTGCCAGCAGCGGGCGGTTAGCGGGCAATGAGCAGTTCTTC
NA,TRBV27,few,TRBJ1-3,CASHTPVEGHGAGNTIYF,TGTGCCAGTCACACCCCAGTAGAGGGCCACGGGGCGGGAAACACCATATATTTT
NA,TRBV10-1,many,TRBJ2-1,CASSESTVYEQFF,TGCGCCAGCAGTGAGTCGACGGTATATGAGCAGTTCTTC
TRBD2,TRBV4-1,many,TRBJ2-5,CASSQGTSGRGQETQYF,TGCGCCAGCAGCCAAGGGACTAGCGGACGAGGCCAAGAGACCCAGTACTTC
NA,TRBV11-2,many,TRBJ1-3,CASSLESFSGNTIYF,TGTGCCAGCAGCTTAGAGAGTTTCTCTGGAAACACCATATATTTT
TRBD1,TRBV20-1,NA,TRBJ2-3,CSAIGTGGRGSGDTQYF,TGCAGTGCTATAGGGACAGGGGGCCGCGGGAGCGGAGATACTCAGTATTTT
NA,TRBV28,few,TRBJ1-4,CASSSTRPNEKLFF,TGTGCCAGCAGCTCGACAAGGCCGAATGAAAAACTGTTTTTT
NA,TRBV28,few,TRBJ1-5,CASSLAMGGNQPQHF,TGTGCCAGCAGTTTAGCGATGGGGGGCAATCAGCCCCAGCATTTT
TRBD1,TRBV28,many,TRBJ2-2,CASSSAGTGPGELFF,TGTGCCAGCAGTTCGGCCGGGACAGGACCCGGGGAGCTGTTTTTT
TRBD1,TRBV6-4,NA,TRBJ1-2,CASSTTGAGYGYTF,TGTGCCAGCAGTACGACAGGGGCCGGCTATGGCTACACCTTC
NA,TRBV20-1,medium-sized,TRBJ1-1,CSAPRGGSGTEAFF,TGCAGTGCTCCCCGGGGGGGATCGGGCACTGAAGCTTTCTTT
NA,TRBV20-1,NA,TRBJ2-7,CSALDPEQYF,TGCAGTGCTCTCGACCCAGAGCAGTACTTC
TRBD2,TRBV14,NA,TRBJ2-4,CASSFFGSGISNIQYF,TGTGCCAGCAGTTTCTTTGGTAGCGGGATCTCCAACATTCAGTACTTC
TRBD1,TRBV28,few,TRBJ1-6,CASSYFGRQGLYNSPLHF,TGTGCCAGCAGCTACTTTGGAAGACAGGGGCTCTATAATTCACCCCTCCACTTT
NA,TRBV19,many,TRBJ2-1,CASNRGYEQFF,TGTGCCAGTAATAGGGGCTATGAGCAGTTCTTC
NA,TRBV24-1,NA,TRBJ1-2,CATSDSGRVGYTF,TGTGCCACCAGTGATTCTGGCAGGGTGGGCTACACCTTC
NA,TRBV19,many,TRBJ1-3,CASRRGQFYSSGNTIYF,TGTGCCAGTAGAAGAGGGCAGTTTTATTCCTCTGGAAACACCATATATTTT
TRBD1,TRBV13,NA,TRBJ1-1,CANSLGQGGTEAFF,TGTGCCAACAGCCTTGGACAGGGGGGAACTGAAGCTTTCTTT
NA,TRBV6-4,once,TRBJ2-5,CASSSRESGTQYF,TGTGCCAGCAGCTCCCGGGAGAGCGGGACCCAGTACTTC
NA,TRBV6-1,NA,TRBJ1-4,CASSYGTVDEKLFF,TGTGCCAGCAGCTACGGGACCGTAGATGAAAAACTGTTTTTT
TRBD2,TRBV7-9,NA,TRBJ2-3,CASSSPGLAGVSDTQYF,TGTGCCAGCAGCTCCCCGGGACTAGCGGGAGTCTCAGATACGCAGTATTTT
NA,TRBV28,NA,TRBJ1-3,CAGVGVTRYF,TGTGCCGGTGTAGGCGTCACCAGATATTTT
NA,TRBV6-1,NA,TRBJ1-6,CASSEALSGFLRRDSPLHF,TGTGCCAGCAGTGAAGCGCTGTCAGGTTTTTTACGTCGGGATTCACCCCTCCACTTT
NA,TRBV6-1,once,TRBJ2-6,CASSPSQGSAGANVLTF,TGTGCCAGCAGCCCATCACAGGGATCGGCTGGGGCCAACGTCCTGACTTTC
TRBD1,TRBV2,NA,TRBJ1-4,CASARTGSGEKLFF,TGTGCCAGCGCAAGGACAGGGTCTGGGGAAAAACTGTTTTTT
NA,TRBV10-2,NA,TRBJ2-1,CASSPNGRTSYNEQFF,TGTGCCAGCAGTCCCAACGGGCGGACCTCCTACAATGAGCAGTTCTTC
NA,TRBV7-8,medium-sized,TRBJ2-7,CASSPHSYEQYF,TGTGCCAGCAGCCCACATAGCTACGAGCAGTACTTC
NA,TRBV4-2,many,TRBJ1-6,CASSQDEPALHF,TGTGCCAGCAGCCAAGATGAACCCGCGCTCCACTTT
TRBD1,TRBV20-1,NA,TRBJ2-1,CSARTGWDEQFF,TGCAGTGCTAGGACAGGGTGGGATGAGCAGTTCTTC
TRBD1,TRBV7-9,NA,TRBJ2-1,CASSRGMTGDNEQFF,TGTGCCAGCAGCCGAGGGATGACAGGGGACAATGAGCAGTTCTTC
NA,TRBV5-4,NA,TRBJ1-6,CASSPPGRGSPLHF,TGTGCCAGCAGCCCACCGGGACGTGGCTCACCCCTCCACTTT
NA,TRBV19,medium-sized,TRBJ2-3,CATRLAGDTQYF,TGTGCCACCCGGCTAGCCGGGGATACGCAGTATTTT
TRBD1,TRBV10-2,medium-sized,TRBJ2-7,CASKDRVGPDEQYF,TGCGCCAGCAAGGACAGGGTTGGACCTGACGAGCAGTACTTC
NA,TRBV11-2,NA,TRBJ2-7,CASSLGLAPYGQYF,TGTGCCAGCAGCTTAGGGCTAGCCCCTTACGGGCAGTACTTC
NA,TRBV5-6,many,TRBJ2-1,CASSLALGGTYNEQFF,TGTGCCAGCAGCTTGGCATTGGGCGGCACCTACAATGAGCAGTTCTTC
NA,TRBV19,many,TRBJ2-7,CASSPSGGSYEQYF,TGTGCCAGTAGTCCTTCGGGCGGATCCTACGAGCAGTACTTC
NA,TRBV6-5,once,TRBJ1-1,CASSYSAGTEAFF,TGTGCCAGCAGTTACTCGGCGGGAACTGAAGCTTTCTTT
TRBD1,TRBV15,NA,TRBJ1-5,CATSPGTGEQPQHF,TGTGCCACCAGCCCCGGGACAGGGGAACAGCCCCAGCATTTT
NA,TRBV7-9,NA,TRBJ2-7,CASSLTTRGAYEQYF,TGTGCCAGCAGCCTAACAACCAGGGGAGCCTACGAGCAGTACTTC
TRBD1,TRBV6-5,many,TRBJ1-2,CASSKSGTDYGYTF,TGTGCCAGCAGTAAATCCGGGACAGACTATGGCTACACCTTC
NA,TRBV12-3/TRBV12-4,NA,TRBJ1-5,CASSLRDQPQHF,TGTGCCAGCAGTTTAAGGGACCAGCCCCAGCATTTT
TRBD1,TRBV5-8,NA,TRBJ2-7,CASSFRDREKQYF,TGTGCCAGCAGCTTCCGGGACAGAGAGAAGCAGTACTTC
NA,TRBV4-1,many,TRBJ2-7,CASSQLPRSYEQYF,TGCGCCAGCAGCCAACTCCCGAGGAGCTACGAGCAGTACTTC
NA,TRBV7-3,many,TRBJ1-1,CASSPSGTVNTEAFF,TGTGCCAGCAGCCCTTCCGGGACGGTGAACACTGAAGCTTTCTTT
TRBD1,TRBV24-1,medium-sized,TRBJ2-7,CATGTESYEQYF,TGTGCCACCGGGACAGAATCCTACGAGCAGTACTTC
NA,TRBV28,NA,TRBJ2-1,CATGQEYEQFF,TGTGCCACAGGACAAGAATATGAGCAGTTCTTC
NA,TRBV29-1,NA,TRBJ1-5,CSVGAGDQPQHF,TGCAGCGTGGGGGCCGGGGATCAGCCCCAGCATTTT
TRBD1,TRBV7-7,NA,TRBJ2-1,CASSPGQGLKEQFF,TGTGCTAGCAGCCCGGGACAGGGGCTGAAAGAGCAGTTCTTC
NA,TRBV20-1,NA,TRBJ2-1,CSARVDDYNEQFF,TGCAGTGCTAGAGTCGACGATTACAATGAGCAGTTCTTC
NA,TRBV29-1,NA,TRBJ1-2,CSRSDIAGTHHRGAVGILNYGYTF,TGCAGCCGCTCCGATATAGCAGGAACACACCACCGGGGAGCTGTCGGGATTCTTAACTATGGCTACACCTTC
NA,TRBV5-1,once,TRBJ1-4,CASSLVGYQDEKLLF,TGCGCCAGCAGCTTGGTGGGTTATCAGGATGAAAAGCTGTTGTTT
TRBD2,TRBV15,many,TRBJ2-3,CATSREGLAAGTDTQYF,TGTGCCACCAGCAGAGAGGGCCTAGCGGCAGGCACAGATACGCAGTATTTT
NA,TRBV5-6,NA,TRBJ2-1,CASSLGEDEAFF,TGTGCCAGCAGCTTGGGCGAGGATGAGGCTTTCTTC
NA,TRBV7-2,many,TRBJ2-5,CASSLGQKETQYF,TGTGCCAGCAGCCTTGGACAGAAGGAGACCCAGTACTTC
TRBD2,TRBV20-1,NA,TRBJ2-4,CSARALAGGLGAKNIQYF,TGCAGTGCTAGGGCACTAGCGGGAGGGCTTGGGGCCAAAAACATTCAGTACTTC
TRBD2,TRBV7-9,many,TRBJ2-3,CAAPGASGSSTDTQYF,TGTGCCGCCCCCGGTGCTAGCGGGTCTAGCACAGATACGCAGTATTTT